These 3 T cell receptor beta chains came from one sample sequenced in a study of cytomegalovirus exposure and HLA in healthy donors (dated by TCRdb to 2017 to 2019). Receptor libraries were prepared by the immunoSEQ multiplex PCR assay. A mixture of 60 forward primers for TCR Vbeta segments and 13 reverse primers for TCR Jbeta segments was used in the multiplex PCR. As stored in TCRdb, this immuneACCESS dataset retains in-frame rearrangements with V and J assigned. A fraction of the clones does not appear; measured against another copy, unresolved V genes explain less than half of the discrepancy, and the remainder lacks a known reason. This sample holds around 100,000 clones; 76% were observed only once. The ten largest make up approximately 5% of the sample. What was sequenced was PBMCs. These TCRs come from a woman younger than 30 in good health and CMV-seropositive.

This clone was recorded once. The chain is built from TRBV6-5 and TRBJ1-2, with 9 bases matching TRBD1. Germline-derived CDR1 and CDR2 are MNHEY and SVGAGI. V shed 2 bases, J shed 2 bases, and the junction held 6 bases outside the gene matches. The CDR3 runs to 16 residues. The CDR3 region has the DNA TGTGCCAGCAGTTACCAAGGGGACAGGGACAACTATGGCTACACCTTC. Translating it yields CASSYQGDRDNYGYTF.

This clone was counted a single time. The rearrangement links TRBV19 to TRBJ2-7; 8 nucleotides align to TRBD1. Germline loops: CDR1 LNHDA, CDR2 SQIVND (reference sequence). The CDR3 extends over 15 amino acids. With V trimmed by 7 bases and J by 0 bases, 8 bases remained unmatched. CDR3 in DNA: TGTGCCAGTATAAGGACAGGGATTAGCTCCTACGAGCAGTACTTC. It specifies CASIRTGISSYEQYF.

There are a few counts of this clone. The rearrangement uses TRBV19 and TRBJ1-2; perhaps TRBD1 as D (5 bases). This CDR3 has 15 residues. The germline gives CDR1 LNHDA, CDR2 SQIVND (reference sequence). V dropped 5 bases and J dropped 7 bases, with 20 bases sitting between them. CDR3 DNA sequence: TGTGCCAGTAGTGGCGGGACTTCCTCTCGCAGTGGCTACACCTTC. The encoded protein is CASSGGTSSRSGYTF.